This passage covers 21 T cell receptor beta chains from one sample sequenced in a study of blood T cells in healthy people across ages. A sample-barcoded 5' primer and a J-beta primer mix were used in a second PCR of roughly 6 to 12 cycles. TCRdb used MiXCR to reprocess the 5' RACE reads, holding one entry per CDR3 protein. The sample carries 1.5 million to 2 million distinct CDR3 sequences, roughly 43% recorded once. The sample taken for sequencing was blood. The source of these receptors is a human donor in good health.

Note on this clonotype: Being one base from a much bigger clone, this may be a read error. No conserved phenylalanine or tryptophan ends this CDR3, so it is likely a read error. V gene TRBV7-2 combines with J gene TRBJ1-2; D may be TRBD1 (6 bases). This CDR3 has 14 amino acids. Between the trimmed V and J ends, which lost 4 bases and 4 bases, there was a span of 13 bases. Germline CDR1 reads SGHTA; CDR2 reads FQGNSA. This CDR3 is CASSSQQGSYGYTV. The CDR3 coding sequence is TGTGCCAGCAGCTCCCAACAGGGATCCTATGGCTACACCGTC.

The chain carries TRBV12-3 or TRBV12-4 and TRBJ2-1; no clear D gene. CDR3 size: 17 residues. Trimming cost V 2 bases and J 7 bases, with 21 bases left between them. The CDR3 loop reads CASSLYPSGPRVNEQFF. The CDR3 nucleotides read TGTGCCAGCAGTTTATACCCCTCCGGGCCCCGCGTGAATGAGCAGTTCTTC.

The chain is built from TRBV3-1 and TRBJ1-1; 7 nucleotides line up with TRBD1. The J segment lost 7 bases and the V segment lost 1 base, leaving 3 bases of the junction unmatched. The CDR3 consists of 13 residues. Germline V gene data show CDR1 as LGHDT and CDR2 as YNNKEL (reference sequence). In nucleotides, the CDR3 is TGTGCCAGCAGCCAAGGCCGGGACAGTGAAGCTTTCTTT. This sequence encodes CASSQGRDSEAFF.

The chain joins TRBV4-1 to TRBJ2-7; D is tentatively TRBD1 or TRBD2 (5 bases each). The CDR3 contains 15 residues. The germline V gene has CDR1 MGHRA and CDR2 YSYEKL. V was pared by 3 bases and J by 0 bases, with 12 bases between. The CDR3 protein is CASSHWDDPSYEQYF. The CDR3 DNA is TGCGCCAGCAGCCACTGGGACGACCCCTCCTACGAGCAGTACTTC.

The rearrangement links TRBV7-2 to TRBJ2-7; D not certain. Germline V gene sequence: CDR1 SGHTA, CDR2 FQGNSA. V lost 4 bases and J 2 bases, leaving 12 bases between the germline ends. The CDR3 contains 14 residues. CDR3 in amino acids: CASSSILAPYEQYF. In DNA form, the CDR3 reads TGTGCCAGCAGCTCCATTTTGGCGCCCTACGAGCAGTACTTC.

The gene calls are TRBV6-5 and TRBJ1-2; D may be TRBD1 (6 bases). Deletions cut 2 bases from V and 4 bases from J, with 11 bases between. Per the germline V gene, CDR1 is MNHEY and CDR2 is SVGAGI. The CDR3 covers 14 residues. The CDR3 sequence is CASSYGGVRYGYTF. DNA of the CDR3: TGTGCCAGCAGTTACGGGGGCGTCCGCTATGGCTACACCTTC.

This chain links TRBV4-3 with TRBJ2-7, with D maybe TRBD1 (5 bases). Germline V gives CDR1 LGHNA, CDR2 YSLEER. The CDR3 is 17 residues long. Trimming left V 1 base short and J 2 bases short, with 18 bases between. The CDR3 DNA reads as TGCGCCAGCAGCCAAGGGGCCTTAGAGACAGTGGCCTACGAGCAGTACTTC. Its protein is CASSQGALETVAYEQYF.

This clonotype has just a few counts. A much larger clone lies one base from this, so it may be a read error. The chain employs TRBV20-1 and TRBJ2-4; TRBD2 matches at 10 bases. The V segment lost 0 bases and the J segment 13 bases; nucleotides outside the gene matches: 15. Germline V CDR1 and CDR2: DFQATT, SNEGSKA (reference sequence). The CDR3 consists of 16 residues. Here the CDR3 DNA reads TGCAGTGCTAGAGATCAAGTAGCGGGGGGTTACAATGAGCAGTACTTC. Translation: CSARDQVAGGYNEQYF.

The chain joins TRBV29-1 to TRBJ1-2; no reliable D call. The V end lost 2 bases, the J end lost 9 bases, and 16 bases lay between the germline ends. Germline values: CDR1 SQVTM, CDR2 ANQGSEA. The CDR3 covers 13 residues. The CDR3 spells CSVERAESDSYTF. The CDR3 nucleotides read TGCAGCGTTGAAAGGGCAGAATCGGATAGCTACACCTTC. Looking up the rest from reference TRBV29-1 and TRBJ1-2 gives the full variable domain: SAVISQKPSRDICQRGTSLTIQCQVDSQVTMMFWYRQQPGQSLTLIATANQGSEATYESGFVIDKFPISRPNLTFSTLTVSNMSPEDSSIYLCSVERAESDSYTFGSGTRLTVV.

The genes are TRBV6-6 and TRBJ2-5; no definite D call. The germline CDR1 and CDR2 sequences are MNHNY and SVGAGI (reference sequence). V shed 7 bases and J shed 11 bases, with 23 bases lying between them. The CDR3 length is 14 residues. The CDR3 is CASTPRAGINVQYF. CDR3 sequence (DNA): TGTGCCAGCACCCCTCGGGCAGGTATAAACGTTCAGTACTTC.

This chain links TRBV11-1 with TRBJ1-1; D call uncertain. CDR3 length equals 13 residues. The germline V gene encodes CDR1 SGHAT and CDR2 FQDESV (reference sequence). The V gene lost 5 bases and the J gene lost 0 bases, with 7 bases spanning the gap. The CDR3 DNA sequence: TGTGCCAGCAGCCGATGGGTGAACACTGAAGCTTTCTTT. This sequence encodes CASSRWVNTEAFF.

As DNA, the CDR3 is TGTGCCAGCAGTTTAGTCGGGCCCCAATTTGCGGACGCCGGGGAGCTGTTTTTT. It is translated as CASSLVGPQFADAGELFF. This chain links TRBV27 with TRBJ2-2; D is uncertain. The CDR3 is 18 amino acids. V shed 2 bases and J shed 6 bases, with 22 bases lying between them. Looked up from germline, CDR1 is MNHEY and CDR2 is SMNVEV (reference sequence).

This clonotype appeared a few times. The chain combines TRBV7-9 with TRBJ2-7; D remains unclear. The better agreement between TRBJ2-5 and the DNA end casts doubt on the J call. This CDR3 spans 13 amino acids. From germline, CDR1 is SEHNR and CDR2 FQNEAQ (reference sequence). The CDR3 region is CASSLGVMGTQYF. CDR3 nucleotides: TGTGCCAGCAGCTTAGGGGTAATGGGGACCCAGTACTTC.

The chain links TRBV20-1 to TRBJ2-5; D tentatively reads TRBD1 or TRBD2 (5 bases each). Per the germline V gene, CDR1 is DFQATT and CDR2 is SNEGSKA (reference sequence). The CDR3 length is 14 residues. Trimming removed 6 bases at V and 4 bases at J, with 18 bases between. Here the CDR3 reads CSASRTPRGETQYF. The CDR3 DNA reads as TGCAGTGCCTCCCGGACCCCGAGGGGAGAGACCCAGTACTTC.

CDR3 protein: CSALTPGQGGTEAFF. The CDR3 nucleotides are TGCAGTGCCCTGACACCGGGACAGGGTGGCACGGAAGCTTTCTTT. This chain joins TRBV20-1 and TRBJ1-1, with TRBD1 identical over 9 bases. Germline trimming cut 6 bases from V and 8 bases from J; bases unmatched to any gene: 16. CDR3 length: 15 residues. Germline CDR1 DFQATT, CDR2 SNEGSKA (reference sequence).

V is TRBV3-1 and J is TRBJ2-5; either TRBD1 or TRBD2 may supply D (5 bases each). The V gene's germline CDR1 is LGHDT and CDR2 YNNKEL (reference sequence). This CDR3 comprises 15 residues. Trimming removed 0 bases from V and 5 bases from J, with 13 bases in between. This chain's CDR3 is CASSQERGGLETQYF. In DNA, the CDR3 is TGTGCCAGCAGCCAAGAACGGGGCGGTTTGGAGACCCAGTACTTC.

V gene TRBV28 combines with J gene TRBJ2-5, with 8 bases that match TRBD2. The V gene end was trimmed by 9 bases and the J gene end by 0 bases; junction bases not matched to a gene: 9. The germline CDR1 and CDR2 sequences are MDHEN and SYDVKM. This CDR3 is built from 15 residues. In DNA, the CDR3 is TGTGCCAGTACTAATTCGGGGGGGTACCAAGAGACCCAGTACTTC. This codes for CASTNSGGYQETQYF.

CDR3 sequence reads: CASSPIRFDTQYF. The CDR3 region has the DNA TGCGCCAGCAGCCCCATCCGTTTTGATACGCAGTATTTT. J is TRBJ2-3 and V is TRBV5-1; D call uncertain. Trimming pared 4 bases from V and 6 bases from J, leaving 12 bases between. CDR1 is SGHRS and CDR2 is YFSETQ in the germline V gene. This CDR3 region has 13 residues. The full variable domain, completed using reference TRBV5-1 and TRBJ2-3, is KAGVTQTPRYLIKTRGQQVTLSCSPISGHRSVSWYQQTPGQGLQFLFEYFSETQRNKGNFPGRFSGRQFSNSRSEMNVSTLELGDSALYLCASSPIRFDTQYFGPGTRLTVL.

This clonotype was counted a few times. The chain links TRBV5-1 to TRBJ2-2, with a possible D match to TRBD1 (6 bases). This CDR3 comprises 16 residues. Germline V lookup: CDR1 SGHRS, CDR2 YFSETQ. Trimming cost V 4 bases and J 4 bases, with 17 bases left between them. Here the CDR3 DNA reads TGCGCCAGCAGCATAATGGAGAGGGGGAGCACCGGGGAGCTGTTTTTT. Protein sequence: CASSIMERGSTGELFF.

This chain connects TRBV27 to TRBJ2-4; 7 nucleotides match TRBD2. The end of the DNA fits TRBJ2-7 better, so the J call may be wrong. The CDR3 covers 15 residues. CDR1 MNHEY and CDR2 SMNVEV come from the germline V gene (reference sequence). The CDR3 nucleotides are TGTGCCAGCAGTTTTGGGCTAGCGGAGTCCTACGAGCAGTACTTC. Protein: CASSFGLAESYEQYF.

This clonotype showed up just once. This rearrangement joins TRBV12-3 or TRBV12-4 to TRBJ1-2; D unresolved. There are 13 residues in the CDR3. Trimming stripped 5 bases from V and 10 bases from J, with 17 bases between. The CDR3 sequence is CASSLYGLSPYTF. CDR3 coding DNA: TGTGCCAGCAGTCTGTACGGATTGTCTCCCTACACCTTC.